A single T cell receptor beta chain is shown here with its context. Antigen: not known. Repertoires were generated with immunoSEQ multiplex PCR, while TCRdb's copy carries only in-frame clones and drops some. The repertoire holds almost 250,000 clones, around three quarters seen once, with approximately 15% in the top ten. The entry originates in a study of cytotoxic CD8 clonotypes in ibrutinib-treated CLL. Study observations and caveats: Baseline clonality, higher than in age-matched healthy donors, tracked circulating CD8+ T-cell counts.

Trimming took off 7 bases at V and 7 bases at J, with 10 bases between the two ends. The CDR3 has 11 amino acids. CDR1 is MNHEY and CDR2 is SVGAGI in the germline V gene. The V and J genes are TRBV6-5 and TRBJ1-2; D is unclear. Source: PBMCs, taken after 24 months of ibrutinib treatment. This receptor was taken from a human donor with chronic lymphocytic leukemia. The CDR3 loop reads CASKTTGGYTF. CDR3 nucleotides: TGTGCCAGCAAAACCACGGGTGGCTACACCTTC.